A selection of T cell receptor beta chains follows, all from one sample in a study of T cells in Graves' hyperthyroidism and ophthalmopathy. In TCRdb, the multiplex PCR reads were re-called with MiXCR into one record per CDR3 protein. The sample contains over 400,000 distinct CDR3 sequences, 20% to 25% of which appear only once. The sequencing sample was made of blood. The receptors shown here come from a woman between 70 and 85 years old with Graves' ophthalmopathy. Each CDR3 is given with its conserved first and last residue. Each record gives: V gene, D gene, clone size, J gene, CDR3 protein, CDR3 DNA. D genes are given only for firm matches. Clone size appears in some rows only: once, few, many, or a class for an expanded clone.

TRBV20-1,TRBD2,-,TRBJ2-1,CSAQGLAVRNEQFF,TGCAGTGCCCAGGGACTAGCGGTTAGAAATGAGCAGTTCTTC
TRBV12-3/TRBV12-4,-,-,TRBJ2-1,CASSVGGRADYNEQFF,TGTGCCAGCAGCGTAGGGGGGAGGGCCGACTACAATGAGCAGTTCTTC
TRBV30,TRBD1,few,TRBJ2-5,CAWRRRDRGWETQYF,TGTGCCTGGAGGAGGAGGGACAGGGGATGGGAGACCCAGTACTTC
TRBV28,-,-,TRBJ1-1,CASSKPGHMNTEAFF,TGTGCCAGCAGCAAGCCGGGACATATGAACACTGAAGCTTTCTTT
TRBV5-1,-,-,TRBJ2-5,CASSLLGVGTQYF,TGCGCCAGCAGCTTGTTGGGTGTCGGGACCCAGTACTTC
TRBV19,TRBD1,-,TRBJ1-2,CASSIGAGGFGGYTF,TGTGCCAGTAGTATAGGGGCAGGGGGCTTTGGTGGCTACACCTTC
TRBV5-1,-,-,TRBJ2-5,CASSLDTGEETQYF,TGCGCCAGCAGCTTGGATACGGGAGAAGAGACCCAGTACTTC
TRBV5-6,TRBD2,-,TRBJ2-1,CASSWIPGLALRGEQFF,TGTGCCAGCAGCTGGATCCCGGGACTAGCTTTAAGGGGTGAGCAGTTCTTC
TRBV27,-,-,TRBJ2-5,CASSSYPTTPQETQYF,TGTGCCAGCAGTTCCTACCCCACCACACCTCAAGAGACCCAGTACTTC
TRBV5-1,TRBD2,few,TRBJ2-2,CASSFGLAANTGELFF,TGCGCCAGCAGCTTCGGGCTAGCGGCGAACACCGGGGAGCTGTTTTTT
TRBV19,-,few,TRBJ1-6,CASRNSRYNSPLHF,TGTGCCAGTAGGAACAGCCGGTATAATTCACCCCTCCACTTT
TRBV24-1,-,many,TRBJ1-2,CATSLPGGSRGYTF,TGTGCCACCAGTCTCCCAGGCGGGTCCCGTGGCTACACCTTC
TRBV7-9,TRBD1,few,TRBJ2-1,CASSIGQGPYNEQFF,TGTGCCAGCAGCATAGGACAGGGGCCCTACAATGAGCAGTTCTTC
TRBV4-1,TRBD2,few,TRBJ2-1,CASSLGLAAYNEQFF,TGCGCCAGCAGCTTGGGACTAGCGGCTTACAATGAGCAGTTCTTC
TRBV18,-,-,TRBJ2-1,CASSPVSFQQFF,TGTGCCAGCTCACCAGTTAGCTTCCAGCAGTTCTTC
TRBV10-1,-,few,TRBJ1-1,CASSNQGTEAFF,TGCGCCAGCAGCAACCAAGGAACTGAAGCTTTCTTT
TRBV14,-,few,TRBJ1-2,CASSQEVSGLDGYTF,TGTGCCAGCAGCCAAGAAGTTTCGGGACTCGATGGCTACACCTTC
TRBV29-1,-,few,TRBJ2-2,CSAFKNTGELFF,TGCAGCGCCTTCAAGAACACCGGGGAGCTGTTTTTT
TRBV11-2,-,many,TRBJ2-7,CASSLEARGVDEQYF,TGTGCCAGCAGCTTAGAGGCCAGGGGTGTCGACGAGCAGTACTTC
TRBV6-1,TRBD2,-,TRBJ2-1,CAAILADLYNEQFF,TGTGCCGCAATACTAGCGGACCTGTACAATGAGCAGTTCTTC
TRBV5-1,-,few,TRBJ2-1,CASSLGTSQGFYNEQFF,TGCGCCAGCAGCTTGGGGACGTCCCAAGGTTTCTACAATGAGCAGTTCTTC
TRBV27,-,many,TRBJ2-3,CASSYNPWGADTQYF,TGTGCCAGCAGTTATAACCCCTGGGGGGCCGATACGCAGTATTTT
TRBV6-1,-,few,TRBJ1-4,CASRFSGGEKLFF,TGTGCCAGCAGGTTCTCTGGGGGTGAAAAACTGTTTTTT
TRBV6-1,-,-,TRBJ1-4,CASSDNYNEKLFF,TGTGCCAGCAGTGATAACTATAATGAAAAACTGTTTTTT
TRBV11-2,TRBD2,-,TRBJ2-5,CASSPQRGRETQYF,TGTGCCAGCAGCCCACAACGCGGGAGGGAGACCCAGTACTTC
TRBV2,-,many,TRBJ1-4,CASSEGTLRGYEKLFF,TGTGCCAGCAGTGAAGGGACACTTCGGGGGTATGAAAAACTGTTTTTT
TRBV25-1,-,few,TRBJ2-1,CASSELATPEYNEQFF,TGTGCCAGCAGTGAACTAGCGACACCGGAATACAATGAGCAGTTCTTC
TRBV10-3,-,-,TRBJ2-7,CAISDSLSYEQYF,TGTGCCATCAGTGACAGCCTTTCCTACGAGCAGTACTTC
TRBV3-1,-,-,TRBJ2-1,CASSHNDEQFF,TGTGCCAGCAGCCATAATGATGAGCAGTTCTTC
TRBV20-1,-,-,TRBJ2-1,CSARERLAYNEQFF,TGCAGTGCTAGAGAACGTCTAGCATACAATGAGCAGTTCTTC
TRBV10-3,TRBD2,many,TRBJ2-3,CAISESMASGSADTQYF,TGTGCCATCAGTGAGTCGATGGCTAGCGGGAGTGCAGATACGCAGTATTTT
TRBV20-1,-,-,TRBJ2-7,CSALRQVGTYEQYF,TGCAGTGCTCTTAGACAGGTTGGAACCTACGAGCAGTACTTC
TRBV27,TRBD2,many,TRBJ2-1,CASSLVAGVGNEQFF,TGTGCCAGCAGTCTCGTAGCGGGAGTTGGGAATGAGCAGTTCTTC
TRBV6-1,-,-,TRBJ1-1,CASSELTIGAEAFF,TGTGCCAGCAGTGAATTAACGATAGGGGCTGAAGCTTTCTTT
TRBV30,-,many,TRBJ2-1,CAWSAGNEQFF,TGTGCCTGGAGTGCTGGCAATGAGCAGTTCTTC
TRBV12-5,-,few,TRBJ2-5,CASGLSQETQYF,TGTGCTAGTGGTTTGTCCCAAGAGACCCAGTACTTC
TRBV5-4,TRBD1,-,TRBJ1-2,CASSPPGQVYGYTF,TGTGCCAGCAGCCCCCCGGGACAGGTCTATGGCTACACCTTC
TRBV6-2/TRBV6-3,TRBD1,-,TRBJ2-2,CASRQSPGQITGELFF,TGTGCCAGCAGACAATCTCCGGGACAGATTACCGGGGAGCTGTTTTTT
TRBV11-2,-,-,TRBJ2-7,CASSLQGNEQYF,TGTGCCAGCAGCTTACAGGGAAACGAGCAGTACTTC
TRBV12-3/TRBV12-4,-,few,TRBJ1-1,CASSLIRGRAGTEAFF,TGTGCCAGCAGTTTGATCCGGGGGCGAGCGGGCACTGAAGCTTTCTTT
TRBV11-2,-,many,TRBJ1-6,CASSLDRTVSPLHF,TGTGCCAGCAGCTTAGATCGCACAGTTTCACCCCTCCACTTT
TRBV7-3,-,-,TRBJ1-6,CASSFSAPLHF,TGTGCCAGCAGCTTCTCCGCACCCCTCCACTTT
TRBV5-1,TRBD2,-,TRBJ2-5,CASSTTSVRETQYF,TGCGCCAGCAGCACCACTAGCGTGCGAGAGACCCAGTACTTC
TRBV29-1,-,few,TRBJ2-2,CSVDGVSAGELFF,TGCAGCGTTGATGGGGTTAGTGCCGGGGAGCTGTTTTTT
TRBV12-3/TRBV12-4,-,few,TRBJ1-1,CASRQAIRAEAFF,TGTGCCAGCAGGCAAGCCATTCGGGCTGAAGCTTTCTTT